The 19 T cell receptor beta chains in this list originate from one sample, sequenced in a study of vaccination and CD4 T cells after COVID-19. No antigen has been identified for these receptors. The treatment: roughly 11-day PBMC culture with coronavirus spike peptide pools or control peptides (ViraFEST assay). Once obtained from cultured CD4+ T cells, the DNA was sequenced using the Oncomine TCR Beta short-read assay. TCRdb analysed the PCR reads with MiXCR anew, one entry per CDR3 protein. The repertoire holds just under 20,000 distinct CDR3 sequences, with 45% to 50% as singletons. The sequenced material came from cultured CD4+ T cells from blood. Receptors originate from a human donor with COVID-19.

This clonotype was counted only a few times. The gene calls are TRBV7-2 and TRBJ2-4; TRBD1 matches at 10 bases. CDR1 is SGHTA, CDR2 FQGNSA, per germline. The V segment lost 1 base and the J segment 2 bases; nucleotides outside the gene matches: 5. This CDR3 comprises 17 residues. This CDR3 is CASSLEWGQGSKNIQYF. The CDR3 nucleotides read TGTGCCAGCAGCTTAGAGTGGGGACAGGGGTCCAAAAACATTCAGTACTTC.

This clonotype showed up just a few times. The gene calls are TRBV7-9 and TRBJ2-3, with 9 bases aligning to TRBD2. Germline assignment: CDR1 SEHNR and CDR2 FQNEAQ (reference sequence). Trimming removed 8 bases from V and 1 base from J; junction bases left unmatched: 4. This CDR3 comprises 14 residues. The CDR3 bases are TGTGCCAGCGGCCCTAGCGGGGGCACAGATACGCAGTATTTT. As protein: CASGPSGGTDTQYF. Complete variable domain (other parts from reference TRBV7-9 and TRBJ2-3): DTGVSQNPRHKITKRGQNVTFRCDPISEHNRLYWYRQTLGQGPEFLTYFQNEAQLEKSRLLSDRFSAERPKGSFSTLEIQRTEQGDSAMYLCASGPSGGTDTQYFGPGTRLTVL.

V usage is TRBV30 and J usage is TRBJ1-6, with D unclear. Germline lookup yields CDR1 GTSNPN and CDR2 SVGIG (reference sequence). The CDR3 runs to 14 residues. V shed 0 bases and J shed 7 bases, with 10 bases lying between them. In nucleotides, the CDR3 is TGTGCCTGGAGTGTTACGGTGGACAATTCACCCCTCCACTTT. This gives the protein CAWSVTVDNSPLHF.

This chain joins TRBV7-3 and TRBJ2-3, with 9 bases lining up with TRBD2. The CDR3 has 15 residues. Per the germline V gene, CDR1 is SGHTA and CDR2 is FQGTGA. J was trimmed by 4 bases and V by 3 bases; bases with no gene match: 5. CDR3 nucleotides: TGTGCCAGCAGCTTGAAAAGCGGGGGGCCAGATACGCAGTATTTT. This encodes CASSLKSGGPDTQYF.

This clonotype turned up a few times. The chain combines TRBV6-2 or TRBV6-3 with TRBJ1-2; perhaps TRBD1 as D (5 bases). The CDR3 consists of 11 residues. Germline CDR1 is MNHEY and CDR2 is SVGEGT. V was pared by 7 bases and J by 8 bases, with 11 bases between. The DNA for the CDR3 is TGTGCCAGCACCTCAGGGAGCGGCTACACCTTC. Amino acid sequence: CASTSGSGYTF.

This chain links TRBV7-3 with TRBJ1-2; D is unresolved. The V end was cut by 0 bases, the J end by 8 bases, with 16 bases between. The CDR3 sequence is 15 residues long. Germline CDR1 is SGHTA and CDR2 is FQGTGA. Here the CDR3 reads CASSLTTETAGGYTF. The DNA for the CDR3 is TGTGCCAGCAGCTTAACAACAGAAACTGCGGGGGGCTACACCTTC.

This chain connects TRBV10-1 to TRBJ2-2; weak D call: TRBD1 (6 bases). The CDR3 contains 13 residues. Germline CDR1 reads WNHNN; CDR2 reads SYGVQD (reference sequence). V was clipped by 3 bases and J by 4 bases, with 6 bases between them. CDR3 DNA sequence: TGCGCCAGCAGTGACAGGGGCACCGGGGAGCTGTTTTTT. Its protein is CASSDRGTGELFF.

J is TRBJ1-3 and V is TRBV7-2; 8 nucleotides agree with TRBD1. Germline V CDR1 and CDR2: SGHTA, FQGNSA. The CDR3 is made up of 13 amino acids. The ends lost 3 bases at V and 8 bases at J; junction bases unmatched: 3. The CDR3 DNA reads TGTGCCAGCAGCTTCAGGGGGCTGGACACCATATATTTT. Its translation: CASSFRGLDTIYF.

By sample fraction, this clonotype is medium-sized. This chain's CDR3 is CASSLAGSPSTDTQYF. The CDR3 DNA sequence: TGCGCCAGCAGCTTGGCGGGGTCACCTAGCACAGATACGCAGTATTTT. The rearrangement links TRBV5-1 to TRBJ2-3; TRBD2 is a possible D gene (5 bases). The CDR3 extends over 16 amino acids. With 0 bases removed from V and 0 bases from J, the gap between germline ends came to 11 bases. Germline loops: CDR1 SGHRS, CDR2 YFSETQ. Drawing the rest from reference TRBV5-1 and TRBJ2-3, the complete variable domain is KAGVTQTPRYLIKTRGQQVTLSCSPISGHRSVSWYQQTPGQGLQFLFEYFSETQRNKGNFPGRFSGRQFSNSRSEMNVSTLELGDSALYLCASSLAGSPSTDTQYFGPGTRLTVL.

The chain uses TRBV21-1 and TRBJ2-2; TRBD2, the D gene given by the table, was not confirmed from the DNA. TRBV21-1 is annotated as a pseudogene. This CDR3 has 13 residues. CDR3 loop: CASSKLVIGELFF. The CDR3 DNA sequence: TGTGCCAGCAGCAAACTAGTAATCGGGGAGCTGTTTTTT.

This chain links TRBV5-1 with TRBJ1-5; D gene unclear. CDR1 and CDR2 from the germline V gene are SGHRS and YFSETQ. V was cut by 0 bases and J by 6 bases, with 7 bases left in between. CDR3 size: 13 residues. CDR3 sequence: CASSLAEGQPQHF. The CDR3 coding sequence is TGCGCCAGCAGCTTGGCGGAGGGTCAGCCCCAGCATTTT.

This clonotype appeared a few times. The CDR3 here is CASRLQTTGELFF. CDR3 nucleotide sequence: TGTGCCAGCAGACTCCAGACTACCGGGGAGCTGTTTTTT. The chain carries TRBV6-1 and TRBJ2-2; no clear D gene. Germline CDR1 reads MNHNS; CDR2 reads SASEGT. Trimming took 6 bases from V and 5 from J, leaving 10 bases between them. The CDR3 spans 13 residues.

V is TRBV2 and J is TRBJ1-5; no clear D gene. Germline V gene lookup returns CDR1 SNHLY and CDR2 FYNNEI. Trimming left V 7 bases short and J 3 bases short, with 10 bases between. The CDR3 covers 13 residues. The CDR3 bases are TGTGCCAGCACCCGACTTGTCAATCAGCCCCAGCATTTT. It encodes CASTRLVNQPQHF.

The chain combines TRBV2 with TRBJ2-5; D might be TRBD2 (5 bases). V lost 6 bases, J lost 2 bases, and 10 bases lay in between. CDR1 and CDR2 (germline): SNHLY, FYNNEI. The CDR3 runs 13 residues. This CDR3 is CASRREGQETQYF. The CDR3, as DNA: TGTGCCAGCAGGAGGGAAGGACAAGAGACCCAGTACTTC.

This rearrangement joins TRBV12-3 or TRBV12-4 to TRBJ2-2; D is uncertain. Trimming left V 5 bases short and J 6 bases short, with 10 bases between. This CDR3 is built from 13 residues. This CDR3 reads CASSPEYAGELFF. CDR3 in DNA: TGTGCCAGCAGTCCGGAGTACGCCGGGGAGCTGTTTTTT.

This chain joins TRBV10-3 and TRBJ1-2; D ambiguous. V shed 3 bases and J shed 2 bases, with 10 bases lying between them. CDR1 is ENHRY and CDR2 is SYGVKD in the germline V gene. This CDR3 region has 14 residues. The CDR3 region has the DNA TGTGCCATCAGTGATTCTCGAGGAAACTATGGCTACACCTTC. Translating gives CAISDSRGNYGYTF.

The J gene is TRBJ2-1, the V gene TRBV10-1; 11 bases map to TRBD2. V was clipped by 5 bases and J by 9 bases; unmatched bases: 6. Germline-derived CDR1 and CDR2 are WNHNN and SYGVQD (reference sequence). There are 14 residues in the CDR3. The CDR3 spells CASSPSGGRGEQFF. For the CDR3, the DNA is TGCGCCAGCAGTCCTAGCGGGGGGCGGGGTGAGCAGTTCTTC.

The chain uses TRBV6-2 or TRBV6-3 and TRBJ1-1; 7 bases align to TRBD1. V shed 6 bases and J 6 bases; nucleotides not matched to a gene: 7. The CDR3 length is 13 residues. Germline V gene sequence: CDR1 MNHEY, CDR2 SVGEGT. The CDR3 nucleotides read TGTGCCAGCAGCCACAGGGGTTATCCTGAAGCTTTCTTT. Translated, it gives CASSHRGYPEAFF.

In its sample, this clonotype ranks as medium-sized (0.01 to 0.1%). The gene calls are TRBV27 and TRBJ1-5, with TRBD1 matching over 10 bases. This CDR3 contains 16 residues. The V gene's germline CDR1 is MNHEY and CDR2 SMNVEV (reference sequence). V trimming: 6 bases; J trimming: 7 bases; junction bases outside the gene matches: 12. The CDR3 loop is CASSPGEGQGWQPQHF. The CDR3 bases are TGTGCCAGCAGCCCGGGTGAGGGACAGGGGTGGCAGCCCCAGCATTTT.